This TCR beta chain was sequenced during a study of CD8+ T cells in alopecia areata. The CDR3 length is 16 residues. V was clipped by 0 bases and J by 5 bases; unmatched bases: 10. The germline gives CDR1 SGHNT, CDR2 YYREEE (reference sequence). Following RNA extraction, reverse transcription yielded cDNA that acted as the sequencing template. TCRdb's copy holds only in-frame clones and misses some; the assay was immunoSEQ multiplex PCR. The sample carries roughly 180,000 clones, around 51% recorded once. The treatment: oral pan-JAK inhibitor, 5-10 mg twice daily. Cell sorting was applied to PBMCs, and CD4+ and CD8+ T cells were collected.

This specimen consisted of CD8+ T cells sorted from blood, obtained around week 54, from a patient treated with tofacitinib. The gene calls are TRBV5-4 and TRBJ1-1; the match to TRBD1 covers 7 bases. The sequence came from a human donor with alopecia areata. This chain's CDR3 is CASSLGKGALGTEAFF. DNA for the CDR3: TGTGCCAGCAGCTTGGGAAAGGGGGCGCTGGGGACTGAAGCTTTCTTT.